This T cell receptor (beta chain) stems from a study of chronic HIV infection and antiretroviral therapy. TCRdb used MiXCR to reprocess the 5' RACE reads, holding one entry per CDR3 protein. The table lists just over 30,000 distinct CDR3 sequences, more than 7.5% of them singletons. This clonotype has at least ten counts. Material for sequencing was peripheral blood. The source is an adult who had HIV and had not received antiretroviral therapy, or was an uninfected healthy control (not recorded which).

The CDR3 DNA follows: TGTGCCAGCAGGCCGACAGGGTTTACAGATACGCAGTATTTT. It translates to CASRPTGFTDTQYF. This chain connects TRBV6-2 or TRBV6-3 to TRBJ2-3; 7 bases fit TRBD1. The germline V gene encodes CDR1 MNHEY and CDR2 SVGEGT. This CDR3 has 14 amino acids. With 6 bases clipped from V and 3 bases from J, the junction kept 6 bases outside the gene matches.